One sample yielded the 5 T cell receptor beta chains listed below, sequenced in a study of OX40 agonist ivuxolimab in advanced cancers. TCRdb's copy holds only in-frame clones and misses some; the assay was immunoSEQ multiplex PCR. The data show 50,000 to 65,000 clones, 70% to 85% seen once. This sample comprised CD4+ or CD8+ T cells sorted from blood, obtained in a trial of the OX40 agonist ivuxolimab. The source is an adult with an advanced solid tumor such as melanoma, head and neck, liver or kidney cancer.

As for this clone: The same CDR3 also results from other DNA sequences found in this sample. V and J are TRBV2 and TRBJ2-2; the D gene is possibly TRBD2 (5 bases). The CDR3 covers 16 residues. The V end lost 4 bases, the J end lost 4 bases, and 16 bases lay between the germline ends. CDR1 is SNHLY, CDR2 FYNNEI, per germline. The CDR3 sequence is CASSAPTGSGTGELFF. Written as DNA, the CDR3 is TGTGCCAGCAGTGCACCGACGGGGTCGGGCACCGGGGAGCTGTTTTTT.

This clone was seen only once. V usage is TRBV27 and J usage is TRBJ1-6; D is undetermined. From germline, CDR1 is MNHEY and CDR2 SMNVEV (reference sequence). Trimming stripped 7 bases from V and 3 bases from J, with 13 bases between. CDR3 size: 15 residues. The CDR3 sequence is CASTPEAGYNSPLHF. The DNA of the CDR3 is TGTGCCAGCACCCCGGAGGCAGGCTATAATTCACCCCTCCACTTT.

CDR3 protein: CASSTTGGLGETQYF. The CDR3 nucleotides are TGTGCCAGCAGCACAACAGGGGGCTTAGGAGAGACCCAGTACTTC. This chain connects TRBV7-8 to TRBJ2-5; 9 bases align to TRBD1. After removal of 5 bases from V and 4 bases from J, the junction contained 8 bases not matched to a gene. CDR3 size: 15 residues. From germline, CDR1 is SGHVS and CDR2 FQNEAQ.

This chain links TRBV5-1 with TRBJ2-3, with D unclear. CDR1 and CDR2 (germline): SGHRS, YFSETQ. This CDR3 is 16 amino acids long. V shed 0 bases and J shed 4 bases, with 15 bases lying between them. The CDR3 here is CASSLVSPKVADTQYF. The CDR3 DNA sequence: TGCGCCAGCAGCTTGGTCTCCCCGAAGGTCGCAGATACGCAGTATTTT.

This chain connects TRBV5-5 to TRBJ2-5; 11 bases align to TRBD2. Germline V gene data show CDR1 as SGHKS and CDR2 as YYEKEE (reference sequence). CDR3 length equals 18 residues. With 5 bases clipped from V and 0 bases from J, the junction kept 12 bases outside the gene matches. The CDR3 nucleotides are TGTGCCAGCAGTAGCTCCGGGACTAGCGGTTTATACCAAGAGACCCAGTACTTC. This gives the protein CASSSSGTSGLYQETQYF.